This note documents a single TCR beta chain sequence. These data belong to a study of blood T cell repertoires in COVID-19. About the study: There were acute and convalescent COVID-19 samples, and they came from the United States, Italy and Spain. T cells, B-cell-depleted T cells, or PBMCs provided the cDNA or gDNA that served as material.

CDR3 length: 15 residues. Germline-derived CDR1 and CDR2 are SGHRS and YFSETQ. Deletions cut 0 bases from V and 6 bases from J, with 15 bases between. Original handling: Nucleated cell number was recorded as an estimate derived from reference gene primer amplification. Profiled with immunoSEQ multiplex PCR; TCRdb holds only in-frame clones, not every one. The V and J calls and the clone size are those of that table, but D and trimming were determined from the DNA. Of about 140,000 clones listed, approximately 86% are singletons. The genes are TRBV5-1 and TRBJ1-1; D unclear. Input material: peripheral blood. The sequence derives from a woman between 55 and 75 years old with acute or convalescent COVID-19. The CDR3 bases are TGCGCCAGCAGCTTGGTTGGCACCGAGGCATCTGAAGCTTTCTTT. Translated, it gives CASSLVGTEASEAFF.